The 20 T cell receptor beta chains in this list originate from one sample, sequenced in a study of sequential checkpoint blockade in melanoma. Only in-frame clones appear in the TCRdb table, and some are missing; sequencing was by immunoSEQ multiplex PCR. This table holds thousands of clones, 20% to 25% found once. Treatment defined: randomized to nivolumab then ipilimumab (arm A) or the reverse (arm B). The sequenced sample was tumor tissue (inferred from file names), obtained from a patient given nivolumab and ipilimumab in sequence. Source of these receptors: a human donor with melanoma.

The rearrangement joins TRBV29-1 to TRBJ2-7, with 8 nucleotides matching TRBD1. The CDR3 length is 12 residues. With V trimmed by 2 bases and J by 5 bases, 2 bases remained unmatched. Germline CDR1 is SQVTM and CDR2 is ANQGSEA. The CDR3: CSVETTGDEQYF. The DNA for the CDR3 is TGCAGCGTTGAAACGACAGGGGACGAGCAGTACTTC.

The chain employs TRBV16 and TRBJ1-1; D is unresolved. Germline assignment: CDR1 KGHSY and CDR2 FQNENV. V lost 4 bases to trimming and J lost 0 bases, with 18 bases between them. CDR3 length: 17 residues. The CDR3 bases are TGTGCCAGCAGCCCCCTGGGTTTTTCCGACATGAACACTGAAGCTTTCTTT. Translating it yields CASSPLGFSDMNTEAFF.

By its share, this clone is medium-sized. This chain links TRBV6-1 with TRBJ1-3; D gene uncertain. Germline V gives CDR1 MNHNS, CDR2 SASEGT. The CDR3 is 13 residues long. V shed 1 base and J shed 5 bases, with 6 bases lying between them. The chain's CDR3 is CASSEGVRNTIYF. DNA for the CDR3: TGTGCCAGCAGTGAAGGAGTAAGAAACACCATATATTTT.

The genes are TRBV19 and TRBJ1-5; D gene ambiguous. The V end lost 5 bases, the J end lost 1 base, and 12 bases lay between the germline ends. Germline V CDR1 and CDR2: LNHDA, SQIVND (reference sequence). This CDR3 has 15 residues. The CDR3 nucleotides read TGTGCCAGTAGTGTTTACATCCAAAGCAATCAGCCCCAGCATTTT. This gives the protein CASSVYIQSNQPQHF.

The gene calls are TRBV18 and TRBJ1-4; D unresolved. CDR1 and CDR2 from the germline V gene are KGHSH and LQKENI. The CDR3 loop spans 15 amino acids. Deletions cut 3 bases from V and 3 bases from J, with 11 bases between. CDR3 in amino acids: CASSPVATANEKLFF. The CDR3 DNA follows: TGTGCCAGCTCACCCGTCGCTACGGCTAATGAAAAACTGTTTTTT.

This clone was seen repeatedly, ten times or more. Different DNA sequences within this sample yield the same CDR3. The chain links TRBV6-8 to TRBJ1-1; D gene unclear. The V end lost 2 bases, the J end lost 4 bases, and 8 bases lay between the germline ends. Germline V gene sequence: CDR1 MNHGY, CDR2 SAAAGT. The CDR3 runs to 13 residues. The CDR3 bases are TGTGCCAGCAGTTACGAGGCGGGCACTGAAGCTTTCTTT. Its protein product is CASSYEAGTEAFF.

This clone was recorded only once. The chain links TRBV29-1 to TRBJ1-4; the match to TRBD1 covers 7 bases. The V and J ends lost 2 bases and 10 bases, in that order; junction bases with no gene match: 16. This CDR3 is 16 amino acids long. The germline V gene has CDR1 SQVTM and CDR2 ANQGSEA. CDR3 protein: CSVETGTAGARGKLFF. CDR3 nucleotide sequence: TGCAGCGTTGAAACCGGGACAGCGGGTGCCAGGGGAAAACTGTTTTTT. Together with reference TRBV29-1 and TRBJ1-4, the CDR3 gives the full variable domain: SAVISQKPSRDICQRGTSLTIQCQVDSQVTMMFWYRQQPGQSLTLIATANQGSEATYESGFVIDKFPISRPNLTFSTLTVSNMSPEDSSIYLCSVETGTAGARGKLFFGSGTQLSVL.

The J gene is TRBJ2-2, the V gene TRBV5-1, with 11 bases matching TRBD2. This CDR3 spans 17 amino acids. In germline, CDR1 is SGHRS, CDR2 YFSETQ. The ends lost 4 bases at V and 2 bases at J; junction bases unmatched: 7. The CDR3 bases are TGCGCCAGCAGCCCGGCTAGCGGGGGGCCTAACACCGGGGAGCTGTTTTTT. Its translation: CASSPASGGPNTGELFF.

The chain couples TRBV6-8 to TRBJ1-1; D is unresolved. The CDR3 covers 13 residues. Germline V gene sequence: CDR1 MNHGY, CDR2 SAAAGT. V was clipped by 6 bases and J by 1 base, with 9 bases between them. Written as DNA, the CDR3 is TGTGCCAGCAGCCAGGACGGGAACACTGAAGCTTTCTTT. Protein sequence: CASSQDGNTEAFF.

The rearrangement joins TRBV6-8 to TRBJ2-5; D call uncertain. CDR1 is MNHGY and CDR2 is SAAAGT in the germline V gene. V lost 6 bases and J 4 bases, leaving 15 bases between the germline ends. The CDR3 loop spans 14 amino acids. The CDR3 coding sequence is TGTGCCAGCAGACGACTCAGTCAAAGAGAGACCCAGTACTTC. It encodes CASRRLSQRETQYF.

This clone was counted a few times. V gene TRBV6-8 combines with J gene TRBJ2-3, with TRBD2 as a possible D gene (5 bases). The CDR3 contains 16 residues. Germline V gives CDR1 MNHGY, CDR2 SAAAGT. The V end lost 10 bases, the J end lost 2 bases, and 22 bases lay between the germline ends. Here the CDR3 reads CAIGVPDNKDTDTQYF. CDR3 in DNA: TGTGCCATCGGGGTCCCAGACAACAAAGACACAGATACGCAGTATTTT.

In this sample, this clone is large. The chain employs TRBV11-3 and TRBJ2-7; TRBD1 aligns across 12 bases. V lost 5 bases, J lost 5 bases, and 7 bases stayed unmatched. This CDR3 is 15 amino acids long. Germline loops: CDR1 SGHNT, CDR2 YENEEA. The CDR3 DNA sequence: TGTGCCAGCAGCAACGCCGGGACAGGGGGCCACGAGCAGTACTTC. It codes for CASSNAGTGGHEQYF.

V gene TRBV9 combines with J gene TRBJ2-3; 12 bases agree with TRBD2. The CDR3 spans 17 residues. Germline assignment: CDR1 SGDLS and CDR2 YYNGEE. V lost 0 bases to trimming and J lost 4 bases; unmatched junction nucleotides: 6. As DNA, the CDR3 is TGTGCCAGCAGCGTAGGGACTAGCGGGGACCCCCCAGATACGCAGTATTTT. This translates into CASSVGTSGDPPDTQYF.

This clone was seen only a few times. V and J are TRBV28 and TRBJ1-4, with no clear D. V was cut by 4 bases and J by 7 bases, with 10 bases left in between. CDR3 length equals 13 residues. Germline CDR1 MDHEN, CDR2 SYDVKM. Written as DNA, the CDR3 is TGTGCCAGCAGTTGGGGATTTAGTGAAAAACTGTTTTTT. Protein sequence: CASSWGFSEKLFF.

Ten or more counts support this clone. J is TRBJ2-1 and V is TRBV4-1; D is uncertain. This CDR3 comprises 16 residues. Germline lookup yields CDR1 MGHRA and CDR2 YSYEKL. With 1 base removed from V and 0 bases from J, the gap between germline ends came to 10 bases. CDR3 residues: CASSQAGGRSYNEQFF. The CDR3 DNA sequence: TGCGCCAGCAGCCAAGCTGGCGGCCGCTCCTACAATGAGCAGTTCTTC.

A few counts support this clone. Written as DNA, the CDR3 is TGTGCCAGCAGCTACGTGACCAGGGGCTCTGGGGCCAACGTCCTGACTTTC. Amino acid sequence: CASSYVTRGSGANVLTF. The chain carries TRBV6-8 and TRBJ2-6; tentatively, D is TRBD1 (6 bases). Deletions cut 6 bases from V and 0 bases from J, with 15 bases between. The CDR3 contains 17 residues. The germline V gene encodes CDR1 MNHGY and CDR2 SAAAGT.

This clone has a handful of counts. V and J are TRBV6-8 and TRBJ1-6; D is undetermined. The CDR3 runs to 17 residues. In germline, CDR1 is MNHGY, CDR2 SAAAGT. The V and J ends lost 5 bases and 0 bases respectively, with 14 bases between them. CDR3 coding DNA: TGTGCCAGCAGTCTGTCCAGTGCCAGCTCCTATAATTCACCCCTCCACTTT. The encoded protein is CASSLSSASSYNSPLHF.

The CDR3 DNA reads as TGTGCCAGTAGTACCACGAGTCAACAGGGTGAGCAGTTCTTC. It is translated as CASSTTSQQGEQFF. The genes are TRBV19 and TRBJ2-1; tentatively, D is TRBD1 (6 bases). Germline V gives CDR1 LNHDA, CDR2 SQIVND (reference sequence). V was trimmed by 4 bases and J by 9 bases, leaving 16 bases between them. The CDR3 is 14 amino acids.

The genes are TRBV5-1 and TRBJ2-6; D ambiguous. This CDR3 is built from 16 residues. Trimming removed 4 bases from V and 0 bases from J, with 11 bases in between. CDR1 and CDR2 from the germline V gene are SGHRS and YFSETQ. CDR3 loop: CASSLGPVSGANVLTF. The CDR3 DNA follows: TGCGCCAGCAGCCTCGGACCGGTCTCTGGGGCCAACGTCCTGACTTTC.

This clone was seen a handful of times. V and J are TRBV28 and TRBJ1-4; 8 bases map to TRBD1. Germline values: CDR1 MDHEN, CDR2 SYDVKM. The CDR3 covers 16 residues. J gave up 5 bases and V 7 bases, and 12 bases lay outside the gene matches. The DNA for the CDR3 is TGTGCCAGCAAAACCAATCCGGGACAGGCAAATGAAAAACTGTTTTTT. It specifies CASKTNPGQANEKLFF.